This T cell receptor beta chain is from a study of blood T cell repertoires in COVID-19. At the level of the study: T cells, B-cell-depleted T cells, or PBMCs provided the cDNA or gDNA that served as material.

Between the trimmed V and J ends, which lost 0 bases and 3 bases, there was a span of 10 bases. This CDR3 has 15 amino acids. Germline CDR1 reads SGDLS; CDR2 reads YYNGEE. Per the study methods: Amplification of reference gene primers was used by the study to estimate nucleated cell counts. Produced via immunoSEQ multiplex PCR; TCRdb's table is partial and in-frame only. V and J calls and clone size are those listed in that table; D and trimming were worked out from the DNA. The sample yields 130,000 to 150,000 clones, around 81% seen once. The sequenced sample was peripheral blood. The sequence came from a human donor in a cohort sampled during active COVID-19. This sequence joins TRBV9 and TRBJ2-1; perhaps TRBD2 as D (5 bases). The DNA for the CDR3 is TGTGCCAGCAGCGTAGGCGGTAGCGTCTACAATGAGCAGTTCTTC. Its protein product is CASSVGGSVYNEQFF.